This TCR beta chain appears in the sequencing data of a study of cytomegalovirus exposure and HLA in healthy donors. Profiling relied on immunoSEQ multiplex PCR, and the TCRdb table lists in-frame clones only, not all of them. The data hold 100,000 to 130,000 clones, with under 97% observed a single time. This clone has just one count. The V gene's germline CDR1 is KGHSH and CDR2 LQKENI. The CDR3 length is 17 residues. Germline trimming cut 2 bases from V and 0 bases from J; bases unmatched to any gene: 8. Sequencing was performed on PBMCs. V and J are TRBV18 and TRBJ1-1; 8 positions match TRBD1. This sequence originates from a woman aged 18-29 years in good health and CMV-seronegative. The CDR3 DNA reads as TGTGCCAGCTCACCATACCCGACAGGGGATCTGAACACTGAAGCTTTCTTT. Translation gives CASSPYPTGDLNTEAFF.